This T cell receptor beta chain derives from a study of CD8 T cells in Susac syndrome. The authors reverse transcribed about 0.5 to 1 ug RNA with random hexamers. The CDR3 of TCR beta was amplified by immunoSEQ multiplex PCR across 54 Vbeta and 13 Jbeta. TCRdb analysed the immunoSEQ multiplex PCR reads with MiXCR anew, one entry per CDR3 protein. The sample has about 130,000 distinct CDR3 sequences, roughly 76% seen once. Study-level results: By the study's own acknowledgment, its TCR sequencing and HLA analysis included relatively few individuals.

Notes on this clonotype: The antigen remains undetermined.

Control patients had untreated stable or active relapsing-remitting multiple sclerosis by revised McDonald criteria. Sequencing was performed on CD8+ T cells from PBMCs. This receptor was obtained from a human donor with multiple sclerosis.

DNA of the CDR3: TGCAGTGCTACAGTAGAAAGGGGAACGGGTATGAACACTGAAGCTTTCTTT. Its translation: CSATVERGTGMNTEAFF. J is TRBJ1-1 and V is TRBV20-1, with D maybe TRBD1 (5 bases). There are 17 residues in the CDR3. Trimming left V 4 bases short and J 0 bases short, with 21 bases between. Germline CDR1 is DFQATT and CDR2 is SNEGSKA (reference sequence).